This is a list of T cell receptor beta chains from one sample in a study of blood T cell repertoires in COVID-19. TCRdb keeps only in-frame clones here, not all; method: immunoSEQ multiplex PCR. Of roughly 290,000 clones listed, around nine tenths are singletons. What was sequenced was peripheral blood. The receptors come from a woman in her sixties with acute or convalescent COVID-19. Both conserved end residues are part of each CDR3. Each record gives: CDR3 length, J gene, clone size, V gene, D gene, CDR3 DNA, CDR3 protein. A D gene is named only where the DNA matches it firmly. A clone size is listed for some rows: how often the clone was seen (once, few, many), or a class if it is expanded.

>14|TRBJ1-2|-|TRBV30|-
TGTGCCTGGAGGGGGGCAGGGGCGGCCTATGGCTACACCTTC
CAWRGAGAAYGYTF
>13|TRBJ2-7|-|TRBV7-9|-
TGTGCCAGCAGCCCACAGACAGATTTCGAGCAGTACTTC
CASSPQTDFEQYF
>15|TRBJ1-1|-|TRBV5-4|-
TGTGCCAGCAGCCCGGCCGGGACAAAGAACACTGAAGCTTTCTTT
CASSPAGTKNTEAFF
>14|TRBJ1-5|-|TRBV2|TRBD1
TGTGCCAGCAGTTATGGGACAGGGGATCAGCCCCAGCATTTT
CASSYGTGDQPQHF
>13|TRBJ1-5|once|TRBV21-1|-
TGTGCCTGGCGGCCCAGGGGCTTTCGACCCCAGCATTTT
CAWRPRGFRPQHF
>12|TRBJ2-2|-|TRBV3-1/TRBV3-2|-
TGTGCCAGCAGCTTCTTGGAGGGGGAGCTGTTTTTT
CASSFLEGELFF
>13|TRBJ1-1|-|TRBV10-3|-
TGTGCCATCAGTGAGCACACCAACACTGAAGCTTTCTTT
CAISEHTNTEAFF
>18|TRBJ2-2|-|TRBV5-4|TRBD2
TGTGCCAGCAGCTTACTAGCGGGGGGCCTCGCGAACACCGGGGAGCTGTTTTTT
CASSLLAGGLANTGELFF
>14|TRBJ2-7|-|TRBV28|-
TGTGCCAGCAGAGCCCTGGGGCTCTATGGCGAGCAGTACTTC
CASRALGLYGEQYF
>16|TRBJ2-1|-|TRBV5-4|TRBD2
TGTGCCAGCAGCATTAGCGGGGGGGCTGGTTACAATGAGCAGTTCTTC
CASSISGGAGYNEQFF
>13|TRBJ1-6|-|TRBV7-2|-
TGTGCCAACCAGGACTTTGAGAATTCACCCCTCCACTTT
CANQDFENSPLHF
>16|TRBJ1-5|-|TRBV6-2/TRBV6-3|-
TGTGCCAGCAGTTACTCGAGGAGGGGAAGCAATCAGCCCCAGCATTTT
CASSYSRRGSNQPQHF
>12|TRBJ1-1|-|TRBV6-5|TRBD1
TGTGCCAGCAGACAGGACAGGGGTCGGGCTTTCTTT
CASRQDRGRAFF
>13|TRBJ2-5|-|TRBV3-1/TRBV3-2|-
TGTGCCAGCAGCCAAGTAGGGGGAGAGACCCAGTACTTC
CASSQVGGETQYF
>17|TRBJ1-2|-|TRBV28|-
TGTGCCAGCAGGGCGCCTGGAGGGCAGGGTTGGGGCTATGGCTACACCTTC
CASRAPGGQGWGYGYTF
>17|TRBJ1-4|-|TRBV15|-
TGTGCCACCAGCAGACCCCTCTGGCAGGGGAAAGATGAAAAACTGTTTTTT
CATSRPLWQGKDEKLFF
>14|TRBJ1-1|-|TRBV15|-
TGTGCCACCAGCAGGGGGGGGACGGTCGCTGAAGCTTTCTTT
CATSRGGTVAEAFF
>19|TRBJ2-2|few|TRBV10-2|TRBD2
TGCGCCAGCAGGCAGAGTATAGCGGGAGGGTTCGCGAACACCGGGGAGCTGTTTTTT
CASRQSIAGGFANTGELFF
>13|TRBJ2-7|-|TRBV7-9|-
TGTGCCAGCAGTCCCGGACAGTCCTACGAGCAGTACTTC
CASSPGQSYEQYF
>13|TRBJ1-1|once|TRBV24-1|TRBD1
TGTGCCACCAGTGAGGCAGGGGGGACTGAAGCTTTCTTT
CATSEAGGTEAFF
>14|TRBJ1-3|-|TRBV4-1|TRBD1
TGCGCCAGCAGCCCGCCGGGACAGGGAAACACCATATATTTT
CASSPPGQGNTIYF
>15|TRBJ1-6|-|TRBV28|TRBD1
TGTGCCAGCAGTAGGACAGGGATTAATAATTCACCCCTCCACTTT
CASSRTGINNSPLHF
>14|TRBJ2-7|-|TRBV7-2|-
TGTGCCAGCAGCGCCTGGACAAGCTCCTACGAGCAGTACTTC
CASSAWTSSYEQYF
>16|TRBJ1-5|-|TRBV7-2|TRBD1
TGTGCCAGCAGCTTAGCCGGGACAGGGGGCGGGCAGCCCCAGCATTTT
CASSLAGTGGGQPQHF
>16|TRBJ2-1|-|TRBV4-2|TRBD2
TGTGCCAGCAGCCAATATCGGCTAGCGGGAGCCTATGAGCAGTTCTTC
CASSQYRLAGAYEQFF
>17|TRBJ1-3|-|TRBV28|TRBD1
TGTGCCAGCAGTTTTTCTTTTGGGACAGGGAACGGAAACACCATATATTTT
CASSFSFGTGNGNTIYF
>14|TRBJ2-1|-|TRBV24-1|-
TGTGCCACCAGTGAGCGAACAGGGACCAATGAGCAGTTCTTC
CATSERTGTNEQFF
>14|TRBJ2-7|-|TRBV6-5|TRBD1
TGTGCCAGCAGTAGGGGACAGGGGCTCTACGAGCAGTACTTC
CASSRGQGLYEQYF
>15|TRBJ2-7|-|TRBV5-4|TRBD1
TGTGCCAGCAGCTCCCCAGGACAGGGATCCTACGAGCAGTACTTC
CASSSPGQGSYEQYF
>14|TRBJ2-3|-|TRBV10-3|TRBD1
TGTGCCACCTGGGACAGCGGAATTCTCGATACGCAGTATTTT
CATWDSGILDTQYF
>15|TRBJ2-3|-|TRBV14|-
TGTGCCAGCAGCCAAGATATGGTTCCAGGAGATACGCAGTATTTT
CASSQDMVPGDTQYF
>14|TRBJ1-1|-|TRBV10-3|-
TGTGCCATCAGGGTGACAGACATGAACACTGAAGCTTTCTTT
CAIRVTDMNTEAFF
>14|TRBJ1-1|-|TRBV28|TRBD1
TGTGCCAGCAGTGACAGGGTTATGAACACTGAAGCTTTCTTT
CASSDRVMNTEAFF
>16|TRBJ2-5|-|TRBV5-4|TRBD2
TGTGCCAGCAGCCCGGGGACTAGCCGGTATCAAGAGACCCAGTACTTC
CASSPGTSRYQETQYF
>15|TRBJ2-2|-|TRBV7-6|-
TGTGCCAGCAGCTCAGAACTAGGGAACACCGGGGAGCTGTTTTTT
CASSSELGNTGELFF
>14|TRBJ2-3|-|TRBV4-2|-
TGTGCCAGCAAAAAGGGGGGGTGGACAGATACGCAGTATTTT
CASKKGGWTDTQYF
>15|TRBJ1-6|-|TRBV28|TRBD1
TGTGCCAGCATCGATAACAGGGGGAACAATTCACCCCTCCACTTT
CASIDNRGNNSPLHF
>14|TRBJ2-1|-|TRBV6-2/TRBV6-3|TRBD2
TGTGCCAGCAGTTACTCCGGGACTAGCGGGAGGAAGTTCTTC
CASSYSGTSGRKFF
>13|TRBJ2-1|-|TRBV29-1|TRBD1
TGCAGCGTTATCCCAAGGGGGCTGAATGAGCAGTTCTTC
CSVIPRGLNEQFF
>15|TRBJ2-7|-|TRBV10-3|TRBD1
TGTGCCATCAGTGAGCCAGGGGGACGGGCCTACGAGCAGTACTTC
CAISEPGGRAYEQYF
>15|TRBJ2-6|-|TRBV18|-
TGTGCCAGCTCACGACAAGACTCTGGGGCCAACGTCCTGACTTTC
CASSRQDSGANVLTF
>15|TRBJ2-1|-|TRBV10-3|TRBD1
TGTGCCATCAGTAACGACAGGGGGAGTTACAATGAGCAGTTCTTC
CAISNDRGSYNEQFF
>14|TRBJ2-7|-|TRBV9|-
TGTGCCAGCAGCGTAGGGCGGGAAAGGGGCGAGCAGTACTTC
CASSVGRERGEQYF
>12|TRBJ2-7|once|TRBV29-1|-
TGCAGCGTTGGGTGGCAGGGTTACGAGCAGTACTTC
CSVGWQGYEQYF
>13|TRBJ1-2|-|TRBV12-3/TRBV12-4|-
TGTGCCAGCAGTTTCGTCAGGCTTGATGGCTACACCTTC
CASSFVRLDGYTF
>16|TRBJ2-3|-|TRBV7-9|TRBD2
TGTGCCAGCAGCTTAAACATGCTAGCGGGAGAAGATACGCAGTATTTT
CASSLNMLAGEDTQYF
>16|TRBJ2-7|-|TRBV9|TRBD2
TGTGCCAGCAGCGTAGGACTAGCGGGGCCACCCTACGAGCAGTACTTC
CASSVGLAGPPYEQYF
>12|TRBJ1-1|few|TRBV28|-
TGTGCCAGCAGTTCGGACACGATTGAAGCTTTCTTT
CASSSDTIEAFF
>15|TRBJ1-2|-|TRBV14|-
TGTGCCAGCAGCCCTATGGGGGCACGGAACTATGGCTACACCTTC
CASSPMGARNYGYTF
>17|TRBJ2-1|-|TRBV7-8|TRBD2
TGTGCCAGCAGCTCTCAACTCGGACTAGCGGGGGGTGCTGAGCAGTTCTTC
CASSSQLGLAGGAEQFF
>16|TRBJ1-4|-|TRBV18|-
TGTGCCAGCTCACCTACCGGGGGTACAACTAATGAAAAACTGTTTTTT
CASSPTGGTTNEKLFF
>16|TRBJ1-3|-|TRBV7-8|TRBD1
TGTGCCAGCAGCGCCAGGGACAGACCCTCTGGAAACACCATATATTTT
CASSARDRPSGNTIYF
>13|TRBJ1-2|-|TRBV10-3|-
TGTGCCATCAATTCCGGCAGGGGAACTGGCTACACCTTC
CAINSGRGTGYTF
>16|TRBJ2-1|-|TRBV11-2|TRBD2
TGTGCCAGCAGTCGGACTAGCGGCCCCTCCTACAATGAGCAGTTCTTC
CASSRTSGPSYNEQFF